The present entry profiles one T cell receptor (beta chain) with its context. Antigen specificity is unknown. CDR3 length equals 13 residues. Germline V CDR1 and CDR2: KGHSH, LQKENI. Between the trimmed V and J ends, which lost 8 bases and 5 bases, there was a span of 15 bases. This specimen comes from a study of CD8 T cells in ankylosing spondylitis. Construction of TCR beta libraries was performed using quantitative 5'-RACE with molecular barcodes. From the 5' RACE reads, TCRdb called clonotypes with MiXCR, one entry per CDR3 protein. Here the sample spans about 88,000 distinct CDR3 sequences, more than 25% being singletons. Study outcomes and limitations: Characteristic, it appeared, of ankylosing spondylitis blood was a TCR beta motif of several highly homologous variants. Significant enrichment of disease-linked clones was reported in matched ankylosing spondylitis synovial fluid.

This clonotype was obtained from a male donor with ankylosing spondylitis or in good health (not recorded which). Sample: blood, either unsorted or a sorted T cell fraction (not recorded which). J is TRBJ1-1 and V is TRBV18; TRBD1 might be the D (5 bases). The DNA of the CDR3 is TGTGCCAGCCACCTCGGGGGAGGAACTGAAGCTTTCTTT. Encoded protein: CASHLGGGTEAFF.